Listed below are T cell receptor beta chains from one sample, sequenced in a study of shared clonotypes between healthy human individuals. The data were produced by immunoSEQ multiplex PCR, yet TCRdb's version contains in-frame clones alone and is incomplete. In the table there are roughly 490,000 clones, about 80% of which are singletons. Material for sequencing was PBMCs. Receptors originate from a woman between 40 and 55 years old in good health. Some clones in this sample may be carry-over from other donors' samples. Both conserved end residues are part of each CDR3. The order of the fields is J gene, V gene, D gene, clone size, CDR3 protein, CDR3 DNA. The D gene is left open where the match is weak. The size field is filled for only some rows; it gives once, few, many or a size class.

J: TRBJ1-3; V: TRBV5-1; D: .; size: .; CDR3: CASSLAGQDGNTIYF; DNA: TGCGCCAGCAGCTTGGCCGGCCAAGATGGAAACACCATATATTTT
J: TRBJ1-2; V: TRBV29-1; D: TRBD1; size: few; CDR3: CSVNPSDRNYGYTF; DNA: TGCAGCGTCAACCCCTCGGACAGGAACTATGGCTACACCTTC
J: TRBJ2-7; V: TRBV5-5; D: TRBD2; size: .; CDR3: CASSWRLAGALYEQYF; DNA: TGTGCCAGCAGCTGGAGACTAGCGGGGGCCCTCTACGAGCAGTACTTC
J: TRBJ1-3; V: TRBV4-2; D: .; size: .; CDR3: CASSQDSLSGNTIYF; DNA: TGTGCCAGCAGCCAAGATTCGCTCTCTGGAAACACCATATATTTT
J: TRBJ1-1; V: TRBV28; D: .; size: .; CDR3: CASSRWQENTEAFF; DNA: TGTGCCAGCAGTAGGTGGCAGGAGAACACTGAAGCTTTCTTT
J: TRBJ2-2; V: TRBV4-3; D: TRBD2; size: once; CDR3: CASSQDRTSGRNTGELFF; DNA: TGCGCCAGCAGCCAAGACAGGACTAGCGGGAGGAACACCGGGGAGCTGTTTTTT
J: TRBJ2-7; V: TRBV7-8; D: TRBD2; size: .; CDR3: CASSLGGGDEQYF; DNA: TGTGCCAGCAGCTTAGGGGGGGGTGACGAGCAGTACTTC
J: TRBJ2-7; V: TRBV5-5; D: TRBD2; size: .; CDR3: CASSYRTSNTYEQYF; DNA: TGTGCCAGCAGCTACAGGACTAGCAACACCTACGAGCAGTACTTC
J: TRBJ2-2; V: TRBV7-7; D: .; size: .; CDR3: CASSLVVGELFF; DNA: TGTGCCAGCAGCTTAGTTGTTGGGGAGCTGTTTTTT
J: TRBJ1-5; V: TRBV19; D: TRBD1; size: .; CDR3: CASSIGQVWSQPQHF; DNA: TGTGCCAGTAGTATTGGACAGGTATGGAGTCAGCCCCAGCATTTT
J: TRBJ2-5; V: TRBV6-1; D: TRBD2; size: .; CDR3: CASLWTSGRGETQYF; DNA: TGTGCCAGCCTTTGGACTAGCGGGAGAGGAGAGACCCAGTACTTC
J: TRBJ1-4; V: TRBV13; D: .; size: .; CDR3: CASSLGSPATNEKLFF; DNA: TGTGCCAGCAGCTTAGGCTCTCCTGCAACTAATGAAAAACTGTTTTTT
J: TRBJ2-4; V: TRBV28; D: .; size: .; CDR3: CATKVGSGVAKNIQYF; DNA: TGTGCCACAAAGGTGGGGAGTGGGGTAGCCAAAAACATTCAGTACTTC
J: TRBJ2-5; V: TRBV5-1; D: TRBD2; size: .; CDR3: CASSLVGASGSVETQYF; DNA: TGCGCCAGCAGCTTGGTGGGGGCTAGCGGGAGTGTAGAGACCCAGTACTTC
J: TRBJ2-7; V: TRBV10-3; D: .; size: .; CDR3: CAISESNGGRGSYEQYF; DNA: TGTGCCATCAGTGAGTCGAACGGGGGAAGGGGCTCCTACGAGCAGTACTTC
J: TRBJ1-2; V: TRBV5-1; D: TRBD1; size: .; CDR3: CASSPGTGAPFGGYTF; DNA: TGCGCCAGCAGCCCTGGGACAGGGGCGCCTTTTGGTGGCTACACCTTC
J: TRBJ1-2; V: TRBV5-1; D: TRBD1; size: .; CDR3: CASSRADRGYGYTF; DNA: TGCGCCAGCAGCCGTGCCGACAGGGGGTATGGCTACACCTTC
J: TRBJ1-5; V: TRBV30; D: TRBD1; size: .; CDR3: CAWRAQGVGQPQHF; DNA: TGTGCCTGGAGGGCGCAGGGGGTGGGGCAGCCCCAGCATTTT
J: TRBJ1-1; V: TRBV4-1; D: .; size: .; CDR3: CASSQGQGGTEAFF; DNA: TGCGCCAGCAGCCAAGGTCAGGGTGGCACTGAAGCTTTCTTT
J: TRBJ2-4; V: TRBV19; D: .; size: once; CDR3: CASSRGPGAKNIQYF; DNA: TGTGCCAGTAGTCGGGGCCCGGGAGCCAAAAACATTCAGTACTTC
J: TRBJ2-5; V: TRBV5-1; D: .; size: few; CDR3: CASSTQETQYF; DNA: TGCGCCAGCAGCACCCAAGAGACCCAGTACTTC
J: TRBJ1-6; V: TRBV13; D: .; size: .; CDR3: CASSLGAGNSPLHF; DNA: TGTGCCAGCAGCTTAGGGGCAGGTAATTCACCCCTCCACTTT
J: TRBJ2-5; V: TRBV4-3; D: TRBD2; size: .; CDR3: CASSQEGPLAGVANPTQYF; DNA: TGCGCCAGCAGCCAAGAGGGCCCGCTAGCGGGAGTTGCGAATCCGACCCAGTACTTC
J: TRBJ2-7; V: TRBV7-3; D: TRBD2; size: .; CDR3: CASSSYGTSGPGEQYF; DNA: TGTGCCAGCAGCAGCTACGGGACTAGCGGCCCGGGCGAGCAGTACTTC
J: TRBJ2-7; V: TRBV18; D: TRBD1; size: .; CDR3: CASSGTGSYEQYF; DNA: TGTGCCAGCTCAGGGACAGGTTCATACGAGCAGTACTTC
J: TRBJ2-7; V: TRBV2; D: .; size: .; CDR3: CATSRDNRHYEQYF; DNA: TGTGCCACTTCCAGGGACAACCGCCACTACGAGCAGTACTTC
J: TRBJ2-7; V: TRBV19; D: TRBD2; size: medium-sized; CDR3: CASSIGSGGPYEQYF; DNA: TGTGCCAGTAGTATTGGGTCGGGAGGCCCCTACGAGCAGTACTTC
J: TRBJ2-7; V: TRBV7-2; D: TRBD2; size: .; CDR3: CASSPLRSSGYEQYF; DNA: TGTGCCAGCAGCCCGCTGAGAAGTAGCGGGTACGAGCAGTACTTC
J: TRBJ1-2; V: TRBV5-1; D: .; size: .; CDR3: CASSLAQRYGYTF; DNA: TGCGCCAGCAGCTTGGCCCAACGATATGGCTACACCTTC
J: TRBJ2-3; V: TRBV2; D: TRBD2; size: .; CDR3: CASDLAGATDTQYF; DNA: TGTGCCAGCGATCTAGCGGGAGCTACAGATACGCAGTATTTT
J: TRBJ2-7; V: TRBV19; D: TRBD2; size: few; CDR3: CASSSPGLQYEQYF; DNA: TGTGCCAGTAGTTCACCGGGACTACAATACGAGCAGTACTTC
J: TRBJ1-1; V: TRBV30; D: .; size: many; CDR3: CAWNRLGNTEAFF; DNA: TGTGCCTGGAATCGGCTGGGGAACACTGAAGCTTTCTTT
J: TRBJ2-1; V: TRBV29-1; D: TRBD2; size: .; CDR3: CSVEPQLADSYNEQFF; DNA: TGCAGCGTTGAACCCCAACTAGCGGATTCCTACAATGAGCAGTTCTTC
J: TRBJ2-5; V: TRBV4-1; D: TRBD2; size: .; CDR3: CASSQGALAVPQETQYF; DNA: TGCGCCAGCAGCCAAGGGGCACTAGCGGTCCCTCAAGAGACCCAGTACTTC
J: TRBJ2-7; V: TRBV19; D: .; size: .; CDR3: CATRAVLEPYEQYF; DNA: TGTGCCACCCGGGCGGTCCTAGAGCCCTACGAGCAGTACTTC
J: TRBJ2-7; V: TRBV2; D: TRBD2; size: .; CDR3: CASSDPGLAGLHEQYF; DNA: TGTGCCAGCAGTGACCCGGGACTAGCGGGACTCCACGAGCAGTACTTC
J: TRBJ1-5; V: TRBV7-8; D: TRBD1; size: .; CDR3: CASSLETAGGFYQPQHF; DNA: TGTGCCAGCAGCTTAGAGACGGCAGGGGGCTTTTATCAGCCCCAGCATTTT
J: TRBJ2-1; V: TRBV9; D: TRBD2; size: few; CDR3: CASSPQGLAGGSNEQFF; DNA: TGTGCCAGCAGCCCCCAGGGACTAGCGGGAGGTTCCAATGAGCAGTTCTTC
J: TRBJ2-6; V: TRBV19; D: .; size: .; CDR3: CASTLSGANVLTF; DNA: TGTGCCAGTACCCTCTCTGGGGCCAACGTCCTGACTTTC
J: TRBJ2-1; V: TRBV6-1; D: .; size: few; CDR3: CASSERFYNEQFF; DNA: TGTGCCAGCAGTGAGCGATTCTACAATGAGCAGTTCTTC
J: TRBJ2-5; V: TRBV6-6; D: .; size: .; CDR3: CASMRGAAAQETQYF; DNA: TGTGCCAGCATGAGGGGGGCGGCGGCCCAAGAGACCCAGTACTTC
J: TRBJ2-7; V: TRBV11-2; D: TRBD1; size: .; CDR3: CASSSGQGASEQYF; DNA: TGTGCCAGCAGCTCCGGACAGGGGGCGAGCGAGCAGTACTTC
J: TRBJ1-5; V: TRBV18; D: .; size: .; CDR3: CASSPAGRNQPQHF; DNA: TGTGCCAGCTCACCGGCAGGGCGCAATCAGCCCCAGCATTTT
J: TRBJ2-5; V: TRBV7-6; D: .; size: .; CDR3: CASSLEGVQETQYF; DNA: TGTGCCAGCAGCTTAGAGGGGGTACAAGAGACCCAGTACTTC
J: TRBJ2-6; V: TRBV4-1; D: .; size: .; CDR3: CASSPNRVSGANVLTF; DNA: TGCGCCAGCAGCCCCAACAGGGTTTCTGGGGCCAACGTCCTGACTTTC
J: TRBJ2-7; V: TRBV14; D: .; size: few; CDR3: CASSHSSQQYF; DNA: TGTGCCAGCAGCCATTCTTCTCAGCAGTACTTC
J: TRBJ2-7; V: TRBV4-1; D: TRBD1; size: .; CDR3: CASSQAGTEGYEQYF; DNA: TGCGCCAGCAGCCAAGCGGGGACAGAGGGCTACGAGCAGTACTTC
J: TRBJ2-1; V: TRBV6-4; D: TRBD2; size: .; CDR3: CASSPQVTSGMGEQFF; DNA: TGTGCCAGCAGTCCTCAGGTGACTAGCGGGATGGGAGAGCAGTTCTTC